A single sample is the source of the 24 T cell receptor beta chains below, sequenced in a study of CD4 T cells in relation to SARS-CoV-2 and coronaviruses. Clones were sequenced by immunoSEQ multiplex PCR, and TCRdb holds only the in-frame ones, with some missing. This table has roughly 71,000 clones, around 86% appearing once. Unexposed donor CD4+ T cells date from about 2011-2018, before the COVID-19 pandemic. The sequencing sample was made of memory CD4+ T cells from PBMCs. The receptors were sampled from a human donor in good health.

This chain joins TRBV10-3 and TRBJ1-2; D is possibly TRBD1 (5 bases). Looked up from germline, CDR1 is ENHRY and CDR2 is SYGVKD. Trimming left V 11 bases short and J 8 bases short, with 12 bases between. The CDR3 covers 10 residues. The DNA of the CDR3 is TGTGCCGCCGGGGACGGCGGCTACACCTTC. Residues: CAAGDGGYTF.

The chain recombines TRBV6-4 with TRBJ2-2; D perhaps matches TRBD2 (6 bases). CDR1 is MRHNA and CDR2 is SNTAGT in the germline V gene. The CDR3 is 15 residues long. The germline V and J ends were trimmed by 0 bases and 6 bases, with 11 bases remaining between them. The CDR3 nucleotides are TGTGCCAGCAGTGACTCGCCCGGGGGAGCCGGGGAGCTGTTTTTT. Translated, it gives CASSDSPGGAGELFF.

V and J are TRBV6-2 or TRBV6-3 and TRBJ1-5, with TRBD1 matching 10 bases. The junction had 9 bases not matched to a gene; V was cut back by 6 bases and J by 7 bases. The CDR3 is 15 amino acids. Germline V gene sequence: CDR1 MNHEY, CDR2 SVGEGT. Written as DNA, the CDR3 is TGTGCCAGCAGCCAGACAGGGGGCATAAGGCAGCCCCAGCATTTT. It codes for CASSQTGGIRQPQHF.

The V call is TRBV28, the J call TRBJ2-3; 11 bases are shared with TRBD2. The CDR3 length is 15 residues. Germline V gene sequence: CDR1 MDHEN, CDR2 SYDVKM. Trimming cost V 5 bases and J 3 bases; bases outside gene matches: 4. The CDR3 bases are TGTGCCAGCAGTCCGTGGACTAGCGGGACAGATACGCAGTATTTT. It encodes CASSPWTSGTDTQYF. The full variable domain, rest sourced from reference TRBV28 and TRBJ2-3, is DVKVTQSSRYLVKRTGEKVFLECVQDMDHENMFWYRQDPGLGLRLIYFSYDVKMKEKGDIPEGYSVSREKKERFSLILESASTNQTSMYLCASSPWTSGTDTQYFGPGTRLTVL.

This chain connects TRBV4-3 to TRBJ1-5; 7 bases align to TRBD1. V dropped 4 bases and J dropped 4; count of bases not matched to a gene: 4. CDR3 length equals 14 residues. CDR1 is LGHNA and CDR2 is YSLEER in the germline V gene. The CDR3 reads CASSLQGVNQPQHF. In DNA, the CDR3 is TGCGCCAGCAGCCTGCAGGGGGTGAATCAGCCCCAGCATTTT.

This chain links TRBV7-3 with TRBJ2-3; D possibly corresponds to TRBD2 (6 bases). Deletions cut 6 bases from V and 2 bases from J, with 12 bases between. CDR1 and CDR2 from the germline V gene are SGHTA and FQGTGA. This CDR3 comprises 14 residues. CDR3 in DNA: TGTGCCAGCAGGTCGGGACTTAACACAGATACGCAGTATTTT. Its protein is CASRSGLNTDTQYF.

The V and J genes are TRBV28 and TRBJ2-7, with 8 bases lining up with TRBD1. The CDR3 is 15 amino acids. Germline lookup yields CDR1 MDHEN and CDR2 SYDVKM. The trim removed 4 bases at V and 7 bases at J, leaving 12 bases unmatched. CDR3 region: CASSSPGTGPQEQYF. For the CDR3, the DNA is TGTGCCAGCAGTTCTCCCGGGACAGGTCCCCAGGAGCAGTACTTC.

The chain uses TRBV5-1 and TRBJ1-4; perhaps TRBD1 as D (5 bases). From germline, CDR1 is SGHRS and CDR2 YFSETQ. The CDR3 sequence is 14 residues long. With 1 base removed from V and 7 bases from J, the gap between germline ends came to 11 bases. The chain's CDR3 is CASSLMGTGEKLFF. CDR3 DNA: TGCGCCAGCAGCTTGATGGGGACGGGTGAAAAACTGTTTTTT.

The chain has TRBV7-2 and TRBJ1-2; D call uncertain. The CDR3 is made up of 13 amino acids. The V gene's germline CDR1 is SGHTA and CDR2 FQGNSA. The V end lost 5 bases, the J end lost 4 bases, and 11 bases lay between the germline ends. The CDR3 region has the DNA TGTGCCAGCAGCCCCGACATCTCCTATGGCTACACCTTC. Protein: CASSPDISYGYTF.

This chain links TRBV11-1 with TRBJ2-5; D possibly corresponds to TRBD2 (5 bases). The germline V and J ends were trimmed by 5 bases and 9 bases, with 22 bases remaining between them. The germline V gene encodes CDR1 SGHAT and CDR2 FQDESV (reference sequence). This CDR3 is built from 15 residues. The CDR3, as DNA: TGTGCCAGCAGCCCTCGCGCTAGCCGCGGGTTGGCCCAGTACTTC. This gives the protein CASSPRASRGLAQYF.

V is TRBV28 and J is TRBJ2-1; D is uncertain. V lost 5 bases to trimming and J lost 9 bases, with 14 bases between them. The CDR3 runs to 13 residues. Per germline, CDR1 MDHEN and CDR2 SYDVKM. CDR3 residues: CASSPPDRGEQFF. CDR3 sequence (DNA): TGTGCCAGCAGTCCCCCTGACCGAGGTGAGCAGTTCTTC.

This clone was counted once. The rearrangement uses TRBV2 and TRBJ2-1, with unresolved D. The V gene's germline CDR1 is SNHLY and CDR2 FYNNEI. The CDR3 length is 12 residues. Trimming removed 6 bases from V and 7 bases from J, with 10 bases in between. The CDR3 spells CASRVDGNEQFF. The CDR3 nucleotides read TGTGCCAGCAGAGTGGACGGTAATGAGCAGTTCTTC.

The V and J genes are TRBV19 and TRBJ1-4; D possibly corresponds to TRBD1 (5 bases). The CDR3 spans 14 residues. The germline gives CDR1 LNHDA, CDR2 SQIVND (reference sequence). V gave up 6 bases and J gave up 4 bases, with 12 bases separating them. Here the CDR3 DNA reads TGTGCCAGTAGGATCCTCGGGGGTAATGAAAAACTGTTTTTT. This encodes CASRILGGNEKLFF.

The chain combines TRBV5-1 with TRBJ1-1; 9 nucleotides match TRBD1. J lost 3 bases, V lost 0 bases, and 3 bases had no gene match. This CDR3 spans 15 amino acids. The germline V gene encodes CDR1 SGHRS and CDR2 YFSETQ. CDR3: CASSLGDRVYTEAFF. DNA for the CDR3: TGCGCCAGCAGCTTGGGGGACAGGGTTTACACTGAAGCTTTCTTT.

The DNA for the CDR3 is TGTGCCAGCAGTTTAGGGGGGGCATTGCATAATTCACCCCTCCACTTT. Translation: CASSLGGALHNSPLHF. The rearrangement uses TRBV28 and TRBJ1-6; D perhaps matches TRBD1 (6 bases). This CDR3 has 16 residues. V was pared by 2 bases and J by 5 bases, with 13 bases between. From germline, CDR1 is MDHEN and CDR2 SYDVKM.

The chain couples TRBV6-6 to TRBJ1-5; no reliable D call. CDR3 length: 14 amino acids. The V end was cut by 2 bases, the J end by 5 bases, with 10 bases between. Germline V gene lookup returns CDR1 MNHNY and CDR2 SVGAGI (reference sequence). This CDR3 reads CASSYAGGHQPQHF. For the CDR3, the DNA is TGTGCCAGCAGTTACGCGGGCGGTCATCAGCCCCAGCATTTT.

CDR3 bases: TGTGCCAGCTCACCGGATCAGGGGGCCACTGAAGCTTTCTTT. Its translation is CASSPDQGATEAFF. The V gene is TRBV18, the J gene TRBJ1-1; TRBD1 agrees at 8 bases. The CDR3 has 14 amino acids. CDR1 is KGHSH, CDR2 LQKENI, per germline. Trimming at V came to 3 bases and at J to 4 bases, leaving 4 bases not matched to a gene.

The chain combines TRBV6-2 or TRBV6-3 with TRBJ2-6; 7 positions match TRBD1. Germline V gene sequence: CDR1 MNHEY, CDR2 SVGEGT. The CDR3 contains 16 residues. V lost 6 bases and J lost 1; bases outside the gene matches: 6. CDR3 residues: CASSPGQPSGANVLTF. In DNA, the CDR3 is TGTGCCAGCAGCCCGGGACAGCCTTCTGGGGCCAACGTCCTGACTTTC.

In its sample, this clone was seen once. The V gene is TRBV5-4, the J gene TRBJ2-3; 10 bases align to TRBD2. V shed 0 bases, J shed 3 bases, and the junction held 7 bases outside the gene matches. The V gene's germline CDR1 is SGHNT and CDR2 YYREEE (reference sequence). The CDR3 is made up of 17 amino acids. The CDR3 coding sequence is TGTGCCAGCAGCTTGGTGCTAGCGGGAGAACCGACAGATACGCAGTATTTT. Protein sequence: CASSLVLAGEPTDTQYF.

V gene TRBV2 combines with J gene TRBJ2-2; 7 bases are a match to TRBD1. CDR1 and CDR2 from the germline V gene are SNHLY and FYNNEI. This CDR3 contains 13 residues. V gave up 6 bases and J gave up 4 bases; unmatched junction bases: 2. The CDR3 loop is CASSRDSTGELFF. CDR3 sequence (DNA): TGTGCCAGCAGCCGGGACAGCACCGGGGAGCTGTTTTTT.

This clone appeared once. The genes are TRBV5-4 and TRBJ2-4, with a weak D call TRBD1 (6 bases). CDR1 is SGHNT, CDR2 YYREEE, per germline (reference sequence). The CDR3 is 13 residues long. The V end was cut by 2 bases, the J end by 7 bases, with 10 bases between. The CDR3: CASSFDRRNIQYF. The CDR3 nucleotides are TGTGCCAGCAGCTTTGACAGGCGCAACATTCAGTACTTC.

The CDR3 loop reads CASSRDRNQPQHF. CDR3 nucleotides: TGTGCCAGCAGTCGGGATCGCAATCAGCCCCAGCATTTT. This chain links TRBV9 with TRBJ1-5, with D uncertain. Germline loops: CDR1 SGDLS, CDR2 YYNGEE. Trimming took off 5 bases at V and 2 bases at J, with 8 bases between the two ends. The CDR3 loop spans 13 amino acids.

This clone was seen just once. The chain links TRBV9 to TRBJ2-7, with 7 positions matching TRBD1. V shed 0 bases, J shed 12 bases, and the junction held 6 bases outside the gene matches. The CDR3 runs to 12 residues. The germline gives CDR1 SGDLS, CDR2 YYNGEE. Written as DNA, the CDR3 is TGTGCCAGCAGCGTAGAGAGGGGGCGCTTGTACTTC. Translating gives CASSVERGRLYF.

The rearrangement joins TRBV5-1 to TRBJ2-7, with 8 bases identical to TRBD2. Per the germline V gene, CDR1 is SGHRS and CDR2 is YFSETQ. The J segment lost 2 bases and the V segment lost 4 bases, leaving 2 bases of the junction unmatched. This CDR3 contains 13 residues. CDR3 in amino acids: CASSPGLAYEQYF. DNA of the CDR3: TGCGCCAGCAGCCCGGGACTAGCCTACGAGCAGTACTTC.